The 32 T cell receptor beta chains below were found in one sample sequenced in a study of T cell clonotyping in hematopoietic cell transplantation. The table came from immunoSEQ multiplex PCR; TCRdb's copy has only in-frame clones and leaves some out. The sample yields 25,000 to 35,000 clones, more than 70% seen once. As for time point: recipient sample about 28 days before transplant, after cytoreduction. The sequences come from peripheral blood mononuclear cells, collected before stem cell transplant. The receptors come from a man in his fifties or sixties with myelodysplastic syndrome. Some clones in this sample may be carry-over from other donors' samples.

The V call is TRBV25-1, the J call TRBJ2-3, with 7 bases lining up with TRBD1. The CDR3 covers 14 residues. CDR1 is MGHDK and CDR2 is SYGVNS in the germline V gene. V gave up 5 bases and J gave up 2 bases; unmatched junction bases: 4. The CDR3 loop is CASSRGRDTDTQYF. CDR3 nucleotide sequence: TGTGCCAGCAGTAGGGGGCGCGACACAGATACGCAGTATTTT.

This clone was recorded once. V is TRBV7-2 and J is TRBJ1-2; D is ambiguous. V dropped 5 bases and J dropped 1 base, with 2 bases sitting between them. Per the germline V gene, CDR1 is SGHTA and CDR2 is FQGNSA. This CDR3 is built from 11 residues. CDR3 in amino acids: CASSHNYGYTF. Here the CDR3 DNA reads TGTGCCAGCAGCCATAACTATGGCTACACCTTC. Full variable domain (rest looked up from reference TRBV7-2 and TRBJ1-2): GAGVSQSPSNKVTEKGKDVELRCDPISGHTALYWYRQSLGQGLEFLIYFQGNSAPDKSGLPSDRFSAERTGGSVSTLTIQRTQQEDSAVYLCASSHNYGYTFGSGTRLTVV.

This chain joins TRBV5-1 and TRBJ2-2; perhaps D is TRBD1 or TRBD2 (6 bases each). The length of the CDR3 is 16 residues. The germline gives CDR1 SGHRS, CDR2 YFSETQ. V was trimmed by 9 bases and J by 5 bases, leaving 23 bases between them. The CDR3 nucleotides read TGCGCCACCCACCCGGGGGCGAAGCAAAGGACCGGGGAGCTGTTTTTT. It specifies CATHPGAKQRTGELFF. Full variable domain (missing parts from reference TRBV5-1 and TRBJ2-2): KAGVTQTPRYLIKTRGQQVTLSCSPISGHRSVSWYQQTPGQGLQFLFEYFSETQRNKGNFPGRFSGRQFSNSRSEMNVSTLELGDSALYLCATHPGAKQRTGELFFGEGSRLTVL.

The chain joins TRBV5-6 to TRBJ2-1; D is possibly TRBD1 or TRBD2 (6 bases each). The germline V gene has CDR1 SGHDT and CDR2 YYEEEE. The V end was cut by 6 bases, the J end by 4 bases, with 23 bases between. The CDR3 is 17 amino acids. The CDR3 is CASIIGGRTPFYNEQFF. CDR3 nucleotide sequence: TGTGCCAGCATCATAGGGGGGCGAACACCCTTTTACAATGAGCAGTTCTTC. The whole variable domain, filled in from reference TRBV5-6 and TRBJ2-1, reads DAGVTQSPTHLIKTRGQQVTLRCSPKSGHDTVSWYQQALGQGPQFIFQYYEEEERQRGNFPDRFSGHQFPNYSSELNVNALLLGDSALYLCASIIGGRTPFYNEQFFGPGTRLTVL.

The rearrangement links TRBV30 to TRBJ2-3, with 7 bases that match TRBD1. Germline loops: CDR1 GTSNPN, CDR2 SVGIG (reference sequence). V lost 2 bases and J lost 4; bases outside the gene matches: 6. The CDR3 spans 14 residues. This CDR3 reads CAWSLTGAPDTQYF. DNA for the CDR3: TGTGCCTGGAGTCTCACAGGGGCGCCAGATACGCAGTATTTT.

The V call is TRBV6-5, the J call TRBJ2-2; 8 positions match TRBD2. The germline V gene encodes CDR1 MNHEY and CDR2 SVGAGI. This CDR3 comprises 15 residues. V shed 4 bases, J shed 5 bases, and the junction held 6 bases outside the gene matches. CDR3: CASSLLAGGTGELFF. Here the CDR3 DNA reads TGTGCCAGCAGTTTGCTAGCGGGCGGGACCGGGGAGCTGTTTTTT.

The chain is built from TRBV5-1 and TRBJ1-1; perhaps TRBD1 as D (5 bases). The CDR3 covers 13 residues. V was trimmed by 1 base and J by 9 bases, leaving 13 bases between them. The V gene's germline CDR1 is SGHRS and CDR2 YFSETQ. Here the CDR3 reads CASSLRGGSQAFF. In DNA, the CDR3 is TGCGCCAGCAGCTTGAGGGGAGGATCCCAAGCTTTCTTT.

The gene calls are TRBV5-6 and TRBJ1-2; 10 positions match TRBD1. Germline CDR1 is SGHDT and CDR2 is YYEEEE. V lost 0 bases to trimming and J lost 2 bases; unmatched junction nucleotides: 1. This CDR3 comprises 15 residues. CDR3 bases: TGTGCCAGCAGCTTGGAGACAGGGGGCAACTATGGCTACACCTTC. Its protein product is CASSLETGGNYGYTF.

This chain links TRBV30 with TRBJ1-3; D unclear. This CDR3 is 15 amino acids long. Trimming shortened V by 0 bases and J by 4 bases, and 13 bases separated the two germline ends. In germline, CDR1 is GTSNPN, CDR2 SVGIG (reference sequence). Written as DNA, the CDR3 is TGTGCCTGGAGTGTAGGTGCGTCATTAGGAAACACCATATATTTT. Protein sequence: CAWSVGASLGNTIYF.

The V gene is TRBV30, the J gene TRBJ1-1, with D tentatively TRBD1 (5 bases). The V gene's germline CDR1 is GTSNPN and CDR2 SVGIG (reference sequence). V lost 4 bases and J lost 7, with 10 bases in between. This CDR3 spans 11 amino acids. CDR3 loop: CAWTGISEAFF. The CDR3, as DNA: TGTGCCTGGACAGGGATAAGTGAAGCTTTCTTT. Full variable domain (missing parts from reference TRBV30 and TRBJ1-1): SQTIHQWPATLVQPVGSPLSLECTVEGTSNPNLYWYRQAAGRGLQLLFYSVGIGQISSEVPQNLSASRPQDRQFILSSKKLLLSDSGFYLCAWTGISEAFFGQGTRLTVV.

This clone occurred a few times. V gene TRBV2 combines with J gene TRBJ1-2, with D unclear. Per germline, CDR1 SNHLY and CDR2 FYNNEI. Trimming took off 3 bases at V and 6 bases at J, with 20 bases between the two ends. The length of the CDR3 is 16 residues. The CDR3 coding sequence is TGTGCCAGCAGTGATATCCGGGGTTTAAAACTCAATGGCTACACCTTC. Translated, it gives CASSDIRGLKLNGYTF.

This clone was detected a few times. V usage is TRBV6-1 and J usage is TRBJ1-2; TRBD1 agrees at 7 bases. CDR1 is MNHNS and CDR2 is SASEGT in the germline V gene. This CDR3 spans 12 amino acids. The V segment lost 2 bases and the J segment 8 bases; nucleotides outside the gene matches: 2. The CDR3 reads CASSEQGDGYTF. The CDR3 DNA is TGTGCCAGCAGTGAACAGGGGGACGGCTACACCTTC.

The chain couples TRBV6-5 to TRBJ2-1, with 8 positions matching TRBD2. The ends lost 0 bases at V and 8 bases at J; junction bases unmatched: 6. Germline V gives CDR1 MNHEY, CDR2 SVGAGI. CDR3 length: 15 amino acids. The DNA of the CDR3 is TGTGCCAGCAGTTACTCGTCGGGAGGGCCCTATGAGCAGTTCTTC. Amino acid sequence: CASSYSSGGPYEQFF.

In this sample, this clone turned up a few times. The chain employs TRBV28 and TRBJ2-2; 7 bases match TRBD1. The CDR3 has 15 residues. J gave up 4 bases and V 3 bases, and 5 bases lay outside the gene matches. Germline-derived CDR1 and CDR2 are MDHEN and SYDVKM. The CDR3 reads CASSFGQALTGELFF. The DNA of the CDR3 is TGTGCCAGCAGTTTTGGACAGGCCCTCACCGGGGAGCTGTTTTTT.

The V and J genes are TRBV5-6 and TRBJ1-6; D may be TRBD1 (5 bases). Germline V lookup: CDR1 SGHDT, CDR2 YYEEEE. V lost 0 bases and J lost 8, with 9 bases in between. This CDR3 spans 14 amino acids. CDR3 protein: CASSLGAGHSPLHF. CDR3 nucleotides: TGTGCCAGCAGCTTGGGCGCAGGGCATTCACCCCTCCACTTT.

The chain links TRBV2 to TRBJ2-7; a weak D match, TRBD2 (5 bases). The CDR3 is made up of 13 amino acids. Germline-derived CDR1 and CDR2 are SNHLY and FYNNEI. The V end lost 6 bases, the J end lost 6 bases, and 15 bases lay between the germline ends. The CDR3 here is CASRMAGLAEQYF. CDR3 bases: TGTGCCAGCAGGATGGCGGGCCTGGCCGAGCAGTACTTC.

This chain joins TRBV6-1 and TRBJ2-2; TRBD2 agrees at 11 bases. The CDR3 has 14 residues. Germline values: CDR1 MNHNS, CDR2 SASEGT. V lost 11 bases to trimming and J lost 5 bases; unmatched junction nucleotides: 7. The DNA for the CDR3 is TGTGCCGGGAAGGGACTAGCGGAGACCGGGGAGCTGTTTTTT. It specifies CAGKGLAETGELFF.

V and J are TRBV29-1 and TRBJ1-2; maybe TRBD1 (5 bases). Deletions cut 7 bases from V and 6 bases from J, with 15 bases between. CDR1 is SQVTM, CDR2 ANQGSEA, per germline. The CDR3 loop spans 12 amino acids. The CDR3 sequence: CSAAVGTNGYTF. For the CDR3, the DNA is TGCAGCGCAGCCGTGGGGACGAATGGCTACACCTTC.

The chain recombines TRBV6-5 with TRBJ1-2, with 9 nucleotides matching TRBD1. The CDR3 consists of 14 residues. Unmatched junction bases numbered 6, after V lost 6 bases and J lost 4 bases. Germline CDR1 and CDR2: MNHEY and SVGAGI. The chain's CDR3 is CASRGQGPAYGYTF. DNA of the CDR3: TGTGCCAGCAGAGGACAGGGGCCAGCCTATGGCTACACCTTC.

The CDR3 here is CALERNTEAFF. CDR3 coding DNA: TGTGCCTTGGAAAGGAACACTGAAGCTTTCTTT. The J gene is TRBJ1-1, the V gene TRBV30; D is uncertain. The V end lost 7 bases, the J end lost 1 base, and 7 bases lay between the germline ends. This CDR3 is 11 amino acids long. Germline CDR1 and CDR2: GTSNPN and SVGIG (reference sequence). Combining the CDR3 with reference TRBV30 and TRBJ1-1 gives the whole variable domain SQTIHQWPATLVQPVGSPLSLECTVEGTSNPNLYWYRQAAGRGLQLLFYSVGIGQISSEVPQNLSASRPQDRQFILSSKKLLLSDSGFYLCALERNTEAFFGQGTRLTVV.

The chain couples TRBV6-6 to TRBJ1-2, with 11 bases lining up with TRBD1. The trim removed 5 bases at V and 5 bases at J, leaving 7 bases unmatched. The CDR3 has 15 residues. Per germline, CDR1 MNHNY and CDR2 SVGAGI (reference sequence). CDR3 DNA: TGTGCCAGCAGTAACGGACAGGGGGCAATGTATGGCTACACCTTC. Translating gives CASSNGQGAMYGYTF.

This clone turned up a few times. This rearrangement joins TRBV2 to TRBJ2-5; 7 positions match TRBD2. This CDR3 is 15 amino acids long. Unmatched junction bases numbered 8, after V lost 0 bases and J lost 7 bases. Germline-derived CDR1 and CDR2 are SNHLY and FYNNEI. DNA of the CDR3: TGTGCCAGCAGTGAAGCGCGAGGGAGGGAAGCGACCCAGTACTTC. Translating gives CASSEARGREATQYF.

The J gene is TRBJ2-1, the V gene TRBV5-1, with TRBD2 identical over 7 bases. This CDR3 region has 13 residues. Trimming took 4 bases from V and 4 from J; bases not matched to a gene: 2. Per the germline V gene, CDR1 is SGHRS and CDR2 is YFSETQ. CDR3 bases: TGCGCCAGCAGCCCGGGGGGTTACAATGAGCAGTTCTTC. Translation: CASSPGGYNEQFF.

The chain carries TRBV30 and TRBJ1-2; no firm D call. V lost 0 bases to trimming and J lost 0 bases, with 11 bases between them. The germline CDR1 and CDR2 sequences are GTSNPN and SVGIG (reference sequence). The length of the CDR3 is 15 residues. CDR3 bases: TGTGCCTGGAGTGTACCGGGCAGATCTAACTATGGCTACACCTTC. Residues: CAWSVPGRSNYGYTF.

This clone qualifies as medium-sized. The V and J genes are TRBV6-6 and TRBJ1-1; TRBD1 aligns across 8 bases. Germline trimming cut 2 bases from V and 0 bases from J; bases unmatched to any gene: 2. Looked up from germline, CDR1 is MNHNY and CDR2 is SVGAGI (reference sequence). This CDR3 spans 15 amino acids. The CDR3 spells CASSYDRGMNTEAFF. The DNA of the CDR3 is TGTGCCAGCAGTTACGACAGGGGAATGAACACTGAAGCTTTCTTT.

The V gene is TRBV28, the J gene TRBJ2-7; D call uncertain. The CDR3 is made up of 15 amino acids. V was clipped by 2 bases and J by 2 bases, with 13 bases between them. The germline V gene has CDR1 MDHEN and CDR2 SYDVKM. The CDR3 loop reads CASSLVTPTPYEQYF. The CDR3 nucleotides read TGTGCCAGCAGTTTAGTTACTCCTACCCCCTACGAGCAGTACTTC.

This rearrangement joins TRBV30 to TRBJ1-4; D unresolved. CDR3 size: 12 residues. The ends were cut back, 2 bases at V and 5 bases at J, with 6 bases in the middle. From germline, CDR1 is GTSNPN and CDR2 SVGIG (reference sequence). The CDR3 here is CAWSWSNEKLFF. The CDR3 DNA reads TGTGCCTGGAGTTGGTCGAATGAAAAACTGTTTTTT. Drawing the rest from reference TRBV30 and TRBJ1-4, the complete variable domain is SQTIHQWPATLVQPVGSPLSLECTVEGTSNPNLYWYRQAAGRGLQLLFYSVGIGQISSEVPQNLSASRPQDRQFILSSKKLLLSDSGFYLCAWSWSNEKLFFGSGTQLSVL.

By frequency in the sample, this clone is medium-sized. The rearrangement joins TRBV28 to TRBJ2-7; 9 positions match TRBD1. The ends lost 5 bases at V and 3 bases at J; junction bases unmatched: 2. This CDR3 is built from 13 residues. Germline lookup yields CDR1 MDHEN and CDR2 SYDVKM. The CDR3 sequence: CASSVGQGYEQYF. The CDR3 bases are TGTGCCAGCAGTGTGGGACAGGGCTACGAGCAGTACTTC.

A few counts support this clone. The V call is TRBV6-1, the J call TRBJ1-2; D ambiguous. V was clipped by 4 bases and J by 4 bases, with 4 bases between them. The CDR3 consists of 11 residues. The germline gives CDR1 MNHNS, CDR2 SASEGT. In nucleotides, the CDR3 is TGTGCCAGCAGTGGAGTCTATGGCTACACCTTC. It codes for CASSGVYGYTF.

In its sample, this clone was seen a few times. V and J are TRBV27 and TRBJ1-1, with D tentatively TRBD1 (5 bases). Germline CDR1 MNHEY, CDR2 SMNVEV (reference sequence). The CDR3 length is 15 residues. Trimming pared 6 bases from V and 6 bases from J, leaving 20 bases between. The CDR3 reads CASSPGTPVGPEAFF. The CDR3 bases are TGTGCCAGCAGCCCCGGGACCCCCGTCGGGCCTGAAGCTTTCTTT.

The chain has TRBV6-5 and TRBJ2-6; unclear D gene. V was shortened by 0 bases and J by 2 bases, with 8 bases between the two germline ends. CDR1 MNHEY and CDR2 SVGAGI come from the germline V gene. The CDR3 consists of 16 residues. The CDR3, as DNA: TGTGCCAGCAGTTACTCGAGTATGACTGGGGCCAACGTCCTGACTTTC. Translated: CASSYSSMTGANVLTF.

This clone was counted a few times. The chain joins TRBV29-1 to TRBJ1-2, with D unclear. Looked up from germline, CDR1 is SQVTM and CDR2 is ANQGSEA. V was cut by 3 bases and J by 4 bases, with 6 bases left in between. The length of the CDR3 is 11 residues. CDR3 sequence: CSVDGSYGYTF. For the CDR3, the DNA is TGCAGCGTTGACGGATCCTATGGCTACACCTTC.